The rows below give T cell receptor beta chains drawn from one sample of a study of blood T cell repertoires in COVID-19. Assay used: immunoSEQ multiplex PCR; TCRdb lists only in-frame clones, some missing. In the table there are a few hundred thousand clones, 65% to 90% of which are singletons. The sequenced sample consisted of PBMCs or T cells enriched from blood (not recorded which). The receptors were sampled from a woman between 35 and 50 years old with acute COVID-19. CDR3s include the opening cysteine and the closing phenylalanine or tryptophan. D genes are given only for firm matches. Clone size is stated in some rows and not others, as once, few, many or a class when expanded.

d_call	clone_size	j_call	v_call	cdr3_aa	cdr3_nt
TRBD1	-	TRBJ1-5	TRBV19	CASSSLTGGNQPQHF	TGTGCCAGTAGTTCACTGACAGGGGGCAATCAGCCCCAGCATTTT
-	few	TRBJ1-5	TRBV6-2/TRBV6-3	CASSYWGGSEPQHF	TGTGCCAGCAGTTACTGGGGAGGGTCGGAGCCCCAGCATTTT
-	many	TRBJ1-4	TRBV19	CASGEQGTNEKLFF	TGTGCCAGTGGCGAACAGGGAACTAATGAAAAACTGTTTTTT
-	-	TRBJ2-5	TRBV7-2	CASSLVAFWETQYF	TGTGCCAGCAGCTTAGTAGCTTTTTGGGAGACCCAGTACTTC
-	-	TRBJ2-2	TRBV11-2	CASSSSERNTGELFF	TGTGCCAGCAGCAGCTCTGAACGGAACACCGGGGAGCTGTTTTTT
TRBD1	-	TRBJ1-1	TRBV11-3	CASSAQQTGGLTEAFF	TGTGCCAGCAGCGCCCAGCAGACAGGGGGCTTAACTGAAGCTTTCTTT
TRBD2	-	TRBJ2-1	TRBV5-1	CASSPTSGKVYNEQFF	TGCGCCAGCAGCCCTACTAGCGGTAAGGTTTACAATGAGCAGTTCTTC
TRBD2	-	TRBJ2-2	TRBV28	CASSLGGSNTGELFF	TGTGCCAGCAGTTTGGGGGGGAGCAACACCGGGGAGCTGTTTTTT
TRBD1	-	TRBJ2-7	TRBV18	CASSEGQVGYEQYF	TGTGCCAGCTCGGAGGGACAGGTGGGGTACGAGCAGTACTTC
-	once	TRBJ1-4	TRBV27	CASSFISDGNEKLFF	TGTGCCAGCAGTTTCATTAGTGACGGGAATGAAAAACTGTTTTTT
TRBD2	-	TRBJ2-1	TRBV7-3	CASSHAGTSGRDEQFF	TGTGCCAGCAGCCATGCCGGGACTAGCGGGAGGGATGAGCAGTTCTTC
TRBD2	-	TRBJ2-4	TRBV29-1	CSVLAGGSKNIQYF	TGCAGCGTTCTAGCGGGAGGGTCCAAAAACATTCAGTACTTC
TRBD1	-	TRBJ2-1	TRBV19	CASVKDRVTDEQFF	TGTGCCAGCGTAAAAGACAGGGTCACTGATGAGCAGTTCTTC
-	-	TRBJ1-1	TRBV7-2	CASSLAGGVNTEAFF	TGTGCCAGCAGCTTAGCGGGGGGAGTCAACACTGAAGCTTTCTTT
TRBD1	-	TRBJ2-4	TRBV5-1	CASSSPGGDIQYF	TGCGCCAGCAGCTCTCCAGGGGGAGACATTCAGTACTTC
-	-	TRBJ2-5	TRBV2	CASSDSDAGETQYF	TGTGCCAGCAGTGACTCAGACGCGGGGGAGACCCAGTACTTC
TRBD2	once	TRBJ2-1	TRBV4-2	CASSVISGSLYNEQFF	TGTGCCAGCAGCGTGATTAGCGGGAGCCTCTACAATGAGCAGTTCTTC
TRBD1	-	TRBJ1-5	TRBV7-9	CASSLAGDRGNQPQHF	TGTGCCAGCAGCTTAGCGGGGGACAGGGGGAATCAGCCCCAGCATTTT
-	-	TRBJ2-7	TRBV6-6	CASSTQGYYEQYF	TGTGCCAGCAGCACACAGGGTTACTACGAGCAGTACTTC
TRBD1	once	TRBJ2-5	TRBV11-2	CASRPQGEETQYF	TGTGCCAGCAGACCACAGGGGGAAGAGACCCAGTACTTC
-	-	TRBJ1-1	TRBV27	CASSYGRGLGAFF	TGTGCCAGCAGTTACGGGCGGGGCCTGGGGGCTTTCTTT
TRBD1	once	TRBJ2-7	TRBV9	CASSATGDRGLEQYF	TGTGCCAGCAGCGCAACGGGGGACAGGGGTTTAGAGCAGTACTTC
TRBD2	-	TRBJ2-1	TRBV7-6	CASSLQTSGRVNEQFF	TGTGCCAGCAGCCTTCAGACTAGCGGGAGGGTCAATGAGCAGTTCTTC
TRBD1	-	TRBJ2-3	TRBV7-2	CASSSRRDRSPDTQYF	TGTGCCAGCAGCTCTCGGAGGGACAGGTCCCCAGATACGCAGTATTTT
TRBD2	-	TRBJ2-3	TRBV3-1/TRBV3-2	CASSYSGRITDTQYF	TGTGCCAGCAGTTATAGCGGGAGGATCACAGATACGCAGTATTTT
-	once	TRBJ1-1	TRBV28	CASSLLNTEAFF	TGTGCCAGCAGCCTCTTAAACACTGAAGCTTTCTTT
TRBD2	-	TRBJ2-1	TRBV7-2	CASSFGLAGGEQFF	TGTGCCAGCAGCTTCGGTCTAGCGGGAGGCGAGCAGTTCTTC
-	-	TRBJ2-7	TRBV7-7	CATSPPRGRKLIYEQYF	TGTGCCACCTCCCCCCCGAGAGGCAGAAAATTAATCTACGAGCAGTACTTC
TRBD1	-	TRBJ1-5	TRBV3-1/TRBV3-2	CASSQARGNQPQHF	TGTGCCAGCAGCCAAGCCAGGGGGAATCAGCCCCAGCATTTT
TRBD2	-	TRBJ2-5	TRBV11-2	CASSSIAGQYF	TGTGCCAGCAGCTCTATAGCGGGACAGTACTTC
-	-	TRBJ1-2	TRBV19	CASSMWSAPGANYGYTF	TGTGCCAGTAGTATGTGGTCAGCCCCAGGGGCTAACTATGGCTACACCTTC
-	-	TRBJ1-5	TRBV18	CASSPSRDQPQHF	TGTGCCAGCTCACCTAGCAGGGATCAGCCCCAGCATTTT
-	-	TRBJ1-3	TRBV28	CASSTTVFSGNTIYF	TGTGCCAGCAGTACGACAGTTTTCTCTGGAAACACCATATATTTT
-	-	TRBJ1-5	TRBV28	CASVGGGVNQPQHF	TGTGCCAGCGTCGGAGGGGGGGTCAATCAGCCCCAGCATTTT
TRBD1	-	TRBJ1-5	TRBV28	CASSLPQTGSNQPQHF	TGTGCCAGCAGCCTTCCGCAGACAGGGAGCAATCAGCCCCAGCATTTT
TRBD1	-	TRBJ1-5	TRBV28	CASSPTGVGNQPQHF	TGTGCCAGCAGCCCAACAGGGGTAGGCAATCAGCCCCAGCATTTT
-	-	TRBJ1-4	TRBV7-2	CASSLLGGTNEKLFF	TGTGCCAGCAGCTTACTGGGGGGGACTAATGAAAAACTGTTTTTT
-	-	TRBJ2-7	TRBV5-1	CASSLTGTRTYEQYF	TGCGCCAGCAGCCTCACCGGGACAAGGACCTACGAGCAGTACTTC
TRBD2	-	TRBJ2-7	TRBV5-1	CASSPGTSGRHEQYF	TGCGCCAGCAGCCCCGGGACTAGCGGGAGACACGAGCAGTACTTC
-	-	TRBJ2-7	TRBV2	CASSSGRTAYEQYF	TGTGCCAGCAGTTCCGGGCGGACAGCCTACGAGCAGTACTTC
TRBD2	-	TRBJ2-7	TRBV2	CASSETGTSGEQYF	TGTGCCAGCAGTGAAACCGGGACTAGCGGCGAGCAGTACTTC
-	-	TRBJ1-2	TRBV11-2	CASSPREMVHGYTF	TGTGCCAGCAGCCCACGCGAAATGGTACATGGCTACACCTTC
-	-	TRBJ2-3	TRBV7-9	CASSFQGSSTDTQYF	TGTGCCAGCAGCTTCCAGGGGAGTAGCACAGATACGCAGTATTTT
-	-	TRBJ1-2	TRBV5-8	CASSLDGDYGYTF	TGTGCCAGCAGCTTGGACGGAGACTATGGCTACACCTTC
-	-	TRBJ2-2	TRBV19	CASSGGYGFTRELFF	TGTGCCAGTAGTGGGGGCTATGGTTTCACCCGGGAGCTGTTTTTT
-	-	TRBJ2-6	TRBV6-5	CASSYAWARGANVLTF	TGTGCCAGCAGTTACGCTTGGGCGCGAGGGGCCAACGTCCTGACTTTC
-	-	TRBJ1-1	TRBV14	CASSQYVVAGLNTEAFF	TGTGCCAGCAGCCAATACGTGGTGGCAGGGCTGAACACTGAAGCTTTCTTT
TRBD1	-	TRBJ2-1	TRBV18	CASSGGQAGEQFF	TGTGCCAGTTCAGGCGGACAGGCGGGTGAGCAGTTCTTC
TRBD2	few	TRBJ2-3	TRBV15	CATSRLGGATDTQYF	TGTGCCACCAGCAGACTGGGAGGGGCCACAGATACGCAGTATTTT
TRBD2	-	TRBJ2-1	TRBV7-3	CASSSGGVSYNEQFF	TGTGCCAGCAGCTCCGGGGGGGTCTCCTACAATGAGCAGTTCTTC
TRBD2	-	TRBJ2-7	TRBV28	CASGAGGPWEQYF	TGTGCCAGCGGGGCGGGAGGACCGTGGGAGCAGTACTTC
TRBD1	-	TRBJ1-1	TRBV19	CASSTGRQGIMNTEAFF	TGTGCCAGTAGTACTGGGAGACAGGGGATAATGAACACTGAAGCTTTCTTT
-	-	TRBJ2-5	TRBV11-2	CASSSGIKETQYF	TGTGCCAGCAGCTCCGGGATAAAAGAGACCCAGTACTTC